This T cell receptor (beta chain) was captured in a study of Ad26.COV2.S vaccination and SARS-CoV-2 variants. In regard to this clone: Its antigen is not identified.

Study-wide results and limits: Substantial breadth was reported for post-vaccination spike-specific CD8+ and CD4+ T cells. It was found that vaccine and placebo recipients had similar non-spike TCR breadth.

Assay: immunoSEQ multiplex PCR; the TCRdb copy retains only in-frame clones and omits some. The data show about 350,000 clones, about 87% seen once. The treatment was: around 19 received Ad26.COV2.S at low or high dose, single or two shots; several received placebo; per-sample allocation not given. The study sampled participants on day 63 after the first vaccine or placebo injection. What was given as vaccine was an Ad26 vector encoding Wuhan-strain SARS-CoV-2 spike. The input for sequencing was peripheral blood, taken in a trial of Ad26.COV2.S vaccine versus placebo. The TCR sequence derives from a person between 18 and 65 years old who received the Ad26.COV2.S COVID-19 vaccine or a placebo.

CDR3 residues: CAWGGLGDTQYF. The CDR3 DNA reads as TGTGCCTGGGGGGGACTCGGGGATACGCAGTATTTT. This chain joins TRBV30 and TRBJ2-3; possibly TRBD2 for D (6 bases). The CDR3 contains 12 residues. With 5 bases removed from V and 6 bases from J, the gap between germline ends came to 12 bases. CDR1 is GTSNPN and CDR2 is SVGIG in the germline V gene (reference sequence).